The sequence of this T cell receptor beta chain was determined in a study of blood T cell repertoires in COVID-19. Study details: Specimens from acute and convalescent COVID-19 originated in the United States, Italy and Spain. PBMCs, B-cell-depleted T cells, or T cells provided the cDNA or gDNA that made up the material.

Per the authors' pipeline: Quantification of nucleated cells was approximated via reference gene primer amplification. TCRdb keeps only in-frame clones here, not all; method: immunoSEQ multiplex PCR. V and J calls and clone size follow that table, whereas D and trimming were derived from the DNA. The repertoire holds roughly 50,000 clones, 75% to 95% seen once, with 5.5% to 8% in the top ten. CDR3 length equals 13 residues. Germline V gene sequence: CDR1 SGHVS, CDR2 FQNEAQ. V dropped 1 base and J dropped 10 bases, with 13 bases sitting between them. The table lists this clone with a few counts. The sample was peripheral blood. This clonotype originated in a man aged 50-59 years with active COVID-19. The chain combines TRBV7-8 with TRBJ1-1; D might be TRBD1 (6 bases). CDR3 DNA sequence: TGTGCCAGCAGCTTAGTACAGGGATCGGCAGCTTTCTTT. Translation: CASSLVQGSAAFF. The variable domain in full, completed from reference TRBV7-8 and TRBJ1-1, reads GAGVSQSPRYKVAKRGQDVALRCDPISGHVSLFWYQQALGQGPEFLTYFQNEAQLDKSGLPSDRFFAERPEGSVSTLKIQRTQQEDSAVYLCASSLVQGSAAFFGQGTRLTVV.